These 19 T cell receptor beta chains came from one sample sequenced in a study of cytomegalovirus exposure and HLA in healthy donors. This PCR relied on a set of 60 Vbeta primers and 13 Jbeta primers. The method was immunoSEQ multiplex PCR; TCRdb's version includes in-frame clones alone and lacks a portion of them. The sample shows approximately 150,000 clones, roughly 87% of them seen only once. Sample: PBMCs. These receptors were collected from a woman in her 40s in good health and CMV-seronegative.

In this sample, this clone turned up a few times. The chain recombines TRBV28 with TRBJ2-7, with 12 bases lining up with TRBD2. CDR3 size: 15 residues. V gave up 4 bases and J gave up 4 bases; unmatched junction bases: 5. Germline V gives CDR1 MDHEN, CDR2 SYDVKM. CDR3 protein: CASSSGTSGPYEQYF. The CDR3 DNA reads TGTGCCAGCAGTTCAGGGACTAGCGGGCCTTACGAGCAGTACTTC.

CDR3 protein: CASSSGTLSYGYTF. The CDR3 bases are TGTGCCAGCAGTTCCGGGACTCTCTCTTATGGCTACACCTTC. V is TRBV5-6 and J is TRBJ1-2; perhaps TRBD1 as D (5 bases). Per the germline V gene, CDR1 is SGHDT and CDR2 is YYEEEE. V gave up 5 bases and J gave up 5 bases, with 16 bases separating them. This CDR3 has 14 amino acids.

V is TRBV27 and J is TRBJ1-1; 10 positions match TRBD1. Germline V gene sequence: CDR1 MNHEY, CDR2 SMNVEV (reference sequence). There are 13 residues in the CDR3. J gave up 10 bases and V 2 bases, and 4 bases lay outside the gene matches. The CDR3 is CASSLRGQGIAFF. The CDR3 nucleotides read TGTGCCAGCAGTTTAAGGGGACAGGGGATAGCTTTCTTT.

The chain carries TRBV6-6 and TRBJ1-1, with a weak D call TRBD1 (5 bases). V was cut by 3 bases and J by 0 bases, with 8 bases left in between. Germline loops: CDR1 MNHNY, CDR2 SVGAGI (reference sequence). The CDR3 is 14 residues long. For the CDR3, the DNA is TGTGCCAGCAGTTATACAGGAGTGAACACTGAAGCTTTCTTT. This sequence encodes CASSYTGVNTEAFF.

The V call is TRBV28, the J call TRBJ1-2; 7 bases match TRBD1. V lost 3 bases, J lost 7 bases, and 2 bases stayed unmatched. This CDR3 has 12 amino acids. The V gene's germline CDR1 is MDHEN and CDR2 SYDVKM. The CDR3 here is CASSLTGFGYTF. The CDR3 region has the DNA TGTGCCAGCAGTTTGACAGGGTTTGGCTACACCTTC.

The chain employs TRBV7-2 and TRBJ2-3, with 9 bases matching TRBD1. The trim removed 5 bases at V and 4 bases at J, leaving 4 bases unmatched. The CDR3 is 14 residues long. Looked up from germline, CDR1 is SGHTA and CDR2 is FQGNSA. CDR3 nucleotides: TGTGCCAGCAGCCCGACAGGGGGAGCAGATACGCAGTATTTT. It yields the protein CASSPTGGADTQYF.

The chain joins TRBV6-4 to TRBJ2-7, with TRBD2 identical over 11 bases. This CDR3 has 13 amino acids. V was pared by 10 bases and J by 5 bases, with 7 bases of the junction left unmatched. Germline V gene sequence: CDR1 MRHNA, CDR2 SNTAGT. CDR3 DNA: TGTGCCATATTAGCGGGAGGGCCCCACGAGCAGTACTTC. Its translation is CAILAGGPHEQYF.

J is TRBJ2-1 and V is TRBV7-3, with unresolved D. With 4 bases removed from V and 7 bases from J, the gap between germline ends came to 11 bases. Germline V gene data show CDR1 as SGHTA and CDR2 as FQGTGA. CDR3 length equals 13 residues. CDR3 amino acids: CASSSLVWNEQFF. Here the CDR3 DNA reads TGTGCCAGCAGCTCATTAGTGTGGAATGAGCAGTTCTTC.

The V call is TRBV5-1, the J call TRBJ2-4; D may be TRBD2 (6 bases). Germline V gene sequence: CDR1 SGHRS, CDR2 YFSETQ. The V end was cut by 0 bases, the J end by 7 bases, with 11 bases between. The CDR3 length is 14 residues. Here the CDR3 DNA reads TGCGCCAGCAGCTTGGGGGGGGAGATGAACATTCAGTACTTC. Translated: CASSLGGEMNIQYF.

The chain employs TRBV10-3 and TRBJ2-7; 10 positions agree with TRBD2. Germline CDR1 is ENHRY and CDR2 is SYGVKD. The CDR3 is 15 residues long. After removal of 2 bases from V and 4 bases from J, the junction contained 5 bases not matched to a gene. The CDR3 spells CAISEALAGAYEQYF. The CDR3 nucleotides are TGTGCCATCAGTGAGGCCCTAGCGGGAGCATACGAGCAGTACTTC.

Points on this clone: At one boundary the junction diverges from the germline segment, which might be a read error. The chain uses TRBV7-9 and TRBJ2-7, with TRBD1 matching 7 bases. Germline V lookup: CDR1 SEHNR, CDR2 FQNEAQ (reference sequence). The CDR3 runs 16 residues. CDR3 sequence: CSSSSSRDSPTYEQYF. CDR3 nucleotides: TGTTCCAGCAGCTCTTCCCGGGACAGTCCAACCTACGAGCAGTACTTC.

J is TRBJ1-4 and V is TRBV27, with 9 bases matching TRBD1. This CDR3 is 17 amino acids long. CDR1 and CDR2 from the germline V gene are MNHEY and SMNVEV (reference sequence). After removal of 8 bases from V and 7 bases from J, the junction contained 17 bases not matched to a gene. The CDR3 region has the DNA TGTGCCAGCGGAGGGACAGGGATTGCAAGAAGACCTGAAAAACTGTTTTTT. It yields the protein CASGGTGIARRPEKLFF.

The chain joins TRBV9 to TRBJ2-3, with a possible D match to TRBD2 (6 bases). Trimming took 0 bases from V and 6 from J, leaving 17 bases between them. The length of the CDR3 is 16 residues. Germline loops: CDR1 SGDLS, CDR2 YYNGEE. CDR3 nucleotides: TGTGCCAGCAGCGTAGGGAGGGTTTCATCATGGGATACGCAGTATTTT. The encoded protein is CASSVGRVSSWDTQYF.

The genes are TRBV5-1 and TRBJ2-2; D not resolved. The CDR3 extends over 17 amino acids. Trimming stripped 0 bases from V and 0 bases from J, with 12 bases between. The germline CDR1 and CDR2 sequences are SGHRS and YFSETQ. The DNA for the CDR3 is TGCGCCAGCAGCTTGGTTCTAATAGCCTCGAACACCGGGGAGCTGTTTTTT. Its protein product is CASSLVLIASNTGELFF.

V usage is TRBV7-3 and J usage is TRBJ2-2, with 7 bases lining up with TRBD2. V lost 3 bases, J lost 3 bases, and 7 bases stayed unmatched. Germline assignment: CDR1 SGHTA and CDR2 FQGTGA. The CDR3 sequence is 16 residues long. The CDR3 nucleotides are TGTGCCAGCAGCTTTATGGCTAGCGGTTACACCGGGGAGCTGTTTTTT. Protein sequence: CASSFMASGYTGELFF.

The genes are TRBV11-1 and TRBJ2-7; D perhaps matches TRBD1 (5 bases). The ends were cut back, 0 bases at V and 3 bases at J, with 12 bases in the middle. Germline CDR1 and CDR2: SGHAT and FQDESV (reference sequence). The CDR3 length is 15 residues. In DNA form, the CDR3 reads TGTGCCAGCAGCTTAGCGCTTGGACACCTCTACGAGCAGTACTTC. Its translation is CASSLALGHLYEQYF.

The J gene is TRBJ2-1, the V gene TRBV7-2; D may be TRBD2 (6 bases). The CDR3 spans 13 residues. Germline CDR1 SGHTA, CDR2 FQGNSA. V lost 5 bases to trimming and J lost 3 bases, with 8 bases between them. The CDR3 nucleotides are TGTGCCAGCAGCCCGGGGGACTACAATGAGCAGTTCTTC. Its translation is CASSPGDYNEQFF.

This chain connects TRBV27 to TRBJ1-1, with TRBD1 identical over 7 bases. The V gene's germline CDR1 is MNHEY and CDR2 SMNVEV (reference sequence). This CDR3 is built from 14 residues. Losses at the gene ends were 5 bases for V and 4 bases for J; bases not matched to a gene: 7. The CDR3 here is CASSRAAGGTEAFF. Written as DNA, the CDR3 is TGTGCCAGCAGTCGAGCCGCAGGGGGCACTGAAGCTTTCTTT.

V usage is TRBV10-3 and J usage is TRBJ2-3; 9 bases map to TRBD2. V shed 9 bases and J 0 bases; nucleotides not matched to a gene: 4. Per the germline V gene, CDR1 is ENHRY and CDR2 is SYGVKD. The CDR3 has 14 residues. The CDR3 sequence: CAIGTSGSTDTQYF. DNA for the CDR3: TGTGCCATAGGTACTAGCGGGAGCACAGATACGCAGTATTTT.